This TCR beta chain was observed in a study of blood T cell repertoires in COVID-19. Study context: Samples came from the United States, Italy and Spain, spanning acute and convalescent COVID-19. PBMCs, B-cell-depleted T cells, or T cells were the source of the cDNA or gDNA that made up the material.

Original processing methods: From reference gene primer amplification, estimates of nucleated cell counts were derived. The method was immunoSEQ multiplex PCR; TCRdb's version includes in-frame clones alone and lacks a portion of them. V, J and clone size reflect that table, while D and trimming were determined from the DNA. The sample lists approximately 61,000 clones; roughly 86% were seen once. The CDR3 spans 15 residues. The V end was cut by 5 bases, the J end by 2 bases, with 16 bases between. CDR1 SGHTA and CDR2 FQGNSA come from the germline V gene. Sequenced input: peripheral blood. The genes are TRBV7-2 and TRBJ2-7, with a possible D match to TRBD1 (5 bases). The origin of this receptor is a human donor in a cohort sampled during active COVID-19. The CDR3 DNA reads as TGTGCCAGCAGCCCCTGGGTGGGGCAGACCTACGAGCAGTACTTC. This sequence encodes CASSPWVGQTYEQYF.